Shown below are 23 T cell receptor beta chains from a single sample sequenced in a study of regulatory T cells in long-lasting Graves disease. Regarding time point: persistent/refractory GD, antithyroid drugs over 5 years with positive TRAb. Researchers made the TCR library from RNA that was extracted from PBMCs. TCR beta libraries were built with iRepertoire HTBI primers and Arm-PCR of CDR3 regions. Each CDR3 protein is one row after TCRdb ran MiXCR on the multiplex PCR reads. The table has approximately 400,000 distinct CDR3 sequences, roughly 23% seen once; the top ten hold under 35%. The sequences come from peripheral blood mononuclear cells (PBMCs), collected when the disease was refractory, from a patient treated with antithyroid drugs. The receptors shown here come from a middle-aged woman with Graves disease.

About this clonotype: A much larger clone is a single base away; this may be a read error. The rearrangement links TRBV28 to TRBJ1-1; TRBD1 matches at 7 bases. From germline, CDR1 is MDHEN and CDR2 SYDVKM. The CDR3 contains 14 residues. The DNA for the CDR3 is TGTGCCAGCAACAGACAGGGCCGTTGGGCTGAAGCTCTCTTT. It yields the protein CASNRQGRWAEALF.

The chain joins TRBV7-2 to TRBJ1-1; TRBD1 might be the D (5 bases). CDR1 SGHTA and CDR2 FQGNSA come from the germline V gene. This CDR3 contains 13 residues. The V and J ends lost 10 bases and 4 bases respectively, with 16 bases between them. CDR3 in DNA: TGTGCCAACAGACCCCCGGGGGGCACTGAAGCTTTCTTT. Its translation is CANRPPGGTEAFF.

The chain employs TRBV6-2 or TRBV6-3 and TRBJ1-1; 7 nucleotides line up with TRBD1. The CDR3 runs to 16 residues. Germline trimming cut 4 bases from V and 1 base from J; bases unmatched to any gene: 9. In germline, CDR1 is MNHEY, CDR2 SVGEGT. The CDR3 spells CASSSTTGPGNTEAFF. The CDR3 nucleotides are TGTGCCAGCAGTTCTACGACAGGGCCGGGGAACACTGAAGCTTTCTTT.

The table lists this clonotype with a few counts. The rearrangement links TRBV6-5 to TRBJ2-5; D perhaps matches TRBD2 (6 bases). This CDR3 region has 14 residues. Trimming shortened V by 0 bases and J by 9 bases, and 14 bases separated the two germline ends. The germline CDR1 and CDR2 sequences are MNHEY and SVGAGI. The CDR3 DNA is TGTGCCAGCAGTTACTCGGTTGGTGGAGGGGCCCAGTACTTC. Translating it yields CASSYSVGGGAQYF.

About this clonotype itself: A clone one base away is much larger, so this may be a read error. The chain has TRBV28 and TRBJ1-1; D unresolved. The germline V gene has CDR1 MDHEN and CDR2 SYDVKM. The CDR3 consists of 11 residues. The CDR3 sequence is CASEVNTEALF. CDR3 nucleotides: TGTGCCAGCGAGGTGAACACTGAAGCTCTCTTT.

V gene TRBV5-1 combines with J gene TRBJ2-2; 14 positions agree with TRBD2. CDR1 is SGHRS, CDR2 YFSETQ, per germline. The CDR3 sequence is 16 residues long. V trimming: 3 bases; J trimming: 7 bases; junction bases outside the gene matches: 5. The CDR3 here is CASSWTSGRSGGELFF. CDR3 sequence (DNA): TGCGCCAGCAGCTGGACTAGCGGGAGGTCAGGCGGGGAGCTGTTTTTT.

There are a few counts of this clonotype. This chain links TRBV6-2 or TRBV6-3 with TRBJ2-4; D is possibly TRBD1 (6 bases). V was trimmed by 2 bases and J by 5 bases, leaving 10 bases between them. Germline assignment: CDR1 MNHEY and CDR2 SVGEGT. CDR3 length: 14 residues. The CDR3 DNA follows: TGTGCCAGCAGTTACGTAGGGGGAGAAAACATTCAGTACTTC. As protein: CASSYVGGENIQYF.

This rearrangement joins TRBV20-1 to TRBJ1-1, with TRBD1 matching 10 bases. Losses at the gene ends were 6 bases for V and 9 bases for J; bases not matched to a gene: 4. CDR1 is DFQATT and CDR2 is SNEGSKA in the germline V gene (reference sequence). The CDR3 covers 11 residues. The CDR3 region is CSAADRGQAFF. CDR3 nucleotides: TGCAGTGCGGCTGACAGGGGGCAAGCTTTCTTT.

The chain couples TRBV3-1 to TRBJ2-1; D gene ambiguous. This CDR3 is 12 amino acids long. V was shortened by 0 bases and J by 10 bases, with 7 bases between the two germline ends. Germline CDR1 and CDR2: LGHDT and YNNKEL (reference sequence). This CDR3 reads CASSQEGGEQFF. The CDR3 nucleotides are TGTGCCAGCAGCCAAGAAGGTGGGGAGCAGTTCTTC.

In its sample, this clonotype was seen many times. The genes are TRBV6-1 and TRBJ2-7, with a possible D match to TRBD1 (5 bases). Trimming stripped 7 bases from V and 2 bases from J, with 9 bases between. This CDR3 spans 12 amino acids. The V gene's germline CDR1 is MNHNS and CDR2 SASEGT. The DNA for the CDR3 is TGTGCCAGCAATCAGGGAACCTACGAGCAGTACTTC. It yields the protein CASNQGTYEQYF.

This clonotype was seen many times. The CDR3, as DNA: TGCAGTGCTAGAGATTACAGGGGGCGCACAGAGACCCAGTACTTC. It yields the protein CSARDYRGRTETQYF. The rearrangement joins TRBV20-1 to TRBJ2-5; 9 nucleotides agree with TRBD1. Germline-derived CDR1 and CDR2 are DFQATT and SNEGSKA (reference sequence). The V and J ends lost 0 bases and 4 bases, in that order; junction bases with no gene match: 6. The CDR3 length is 15 residues.

In this sample, this clonotype turned up many times. This chain connects TRBV12-3 or TRBV12-4 to TRBJ1-1; no clear D. The CDR3 runs 11 residues. Trimming stripped 9 bases from V and 6 bases from J, with 11 bases between. The CDR3 DNA follows: TGTGCCAGTTGTGCAGTCGCTGAAGCTTTCTTT. This gives the protein CASCAVAEAFF.

This clonotype was counted ten times or more. This chain uses TRBV28 with TRBJ1-5; 8 positions agree with TRBD1. The CDR3 totals 16 residues. CDR1 is MDHEN and CDR2 is SYDVKM in the germline V gene. Losses at the gene ends were 1 base for V and 2 bases for J; bases not matched to a gene: 4. This chain's CDR3 is CASSLYGQGGNQPQHF. The CDR3 nucleotides read TGTGCCAGCAGTTTATACGGACAGGGTGGCAATCAGCCCCAGCATTTT.

This clonotype was recorded a few times. The chain has TRBV29-1 and TRBJ2-4, with no clear D. The CDR3 has 13 amino acids. Trimming shortened V by 5 bases and J by 1 base, and 9 bases separated the two germline ends. Germline CDR1 SQVTM, CDR2 ANQGSEA. CDR3 loop: CSVLEFAKNIQYF. The CDR3 DNA reads as TGCAGCGTTCTGGAGTTTGCCAAAAACATTCAGTACTTC. Full variable domain (outside the CDR3, taken from reference TRBV29-1 and TRBJ2-4): SAVISQKPSRDICQRGTSLTIQCQVDSQVTMMFWYRQQPGQSLTLIATANQGSEATYESGFVIDKFPISRPNLTFSTLTVSNMSPEDSSIYLCSVLEFAKNIQYFGAGTRLSVL.

The chain joins TRBV5-1 to TRBJ2-7, with 11 bases identical to TRBD2. J was trimmed by 2 bases and V by 4 bases; bases with no gene match: 8. Germline V gives CDR1 SGHRS, CDR2 YFSETQ. The length of the CDR3 is 16 residues. The CDR3 DNA sequence: TGCGCCAGCAGCACCCTAGCGGGAGGAGTAGCCTACGAGCAGTACTTC. It specifies CASSTLAGGVAYEQYF.

The chain employs TRBV28 and TRBJ1-6; no clear D gene. The germline V gene encodes CDR1 MDHEN and CDR2 SYDVKM. This CDR3 contains 16 residues. Trimming cost V 6 bases and J 5 bases, with 17 bases left between them. The chain's CDR3 is CASSAYGRTDNSPLHF. The CDR3 nucleotides read TGTGCCAGCAGCGCATACGGACGGACGGATAATTCACCCCTCCACTTT.

The sample holds many counts of this clonotype. The rearrangement uses TRBV11-2 and TRBJ1-1; D remains ambiguous. The ends were cut back, 3 bases at V and 5 bases at J, with 7 bases in the middle. Per germline, CDR1 SGHAT and CDR2 FQNNGV. This CDR3 comprises 12 residues. The CDR3 DNA reads TGTGCCAGCAGCTTTTTTGTGACTGAAGCTTTCTTT. Protein: CASSFFVTEAFF.

The chain recombines TRBV11-2 with TRBJ2-1, with 9 bases identical to TRBD1. V shed 5 bases and J 4 bases; nucleotides not matched to a gene: 3. Germline lookup yields CDR1 SGHAT and CDR2 FQNNGV. This CDR3 has 14 residues. In nucleotides, the CDR3 is TGTGCCAGCAGCCACGGACAGGGGTACAATGAGCAGTTCTTC. Its translation: CASSHGQGYNEQFF.

This clonotype was counted many times. V is TRBV12-3 or TRBV12-4 and J is TRBJ1-1; D not certain. This CDR3 has 11 amino acids. Trimming removed 7 bases at V and 8 bases at J, with 11 bases between. The CDR3 reads CASMVREEAFF. DNA for the CDR3: TGTGCCAGCATGGTCCGGGAGGAAGCTTTCTTT.

This CDR3 is CSVDISYTEAFF. As DNA, the CDR3 is TGCAGCGTTGATATCTCCTACACTGAAGCTTTCTTT. J is TRBJ1-1 and V is TRBV29-1; D unresolved. V was pared by 3 bases and J by 3 bases, with 8 bases between. The V gene's germline CDR1 is SQVTM and CDR2 ANQGSEA. The CDR3 has 12 residues.

The sample holds a few counts of this clonotype. This chain joins TRBV19 and TRBJ1-2, with TRBD1 matching over 7 bases. Germline loops: CDR1 LNHDA, CDR2 SQIVND (reference sequence). The CDR3 is 13 residues long. V gave up 4 bases and J gave up 5 bases; unmatched junction bases: 4. CDR3 nucleotides: TGTGCCAGTAGTAGCTCGGACAGGTATGGCTACACCTTC. It encodes CASSSSDRYGYTF.

The chain joins TRBV18 to TRBJ2-5, with D unresolved. From germline, CDR1 is KGHSH and CDR2 LQKENI. The V end lost 6 bases, the J end lost 1 base, and 12 bases lay between the germline ends. The CDR3 spans 14 residues. The CDR3 DNA is TGTGCCAGCTCTCCCTCTTTTTCCCAAGAGACCCAGTACTTC. Translated, it gives CASSPSFSQETQYF.

This clonotype was seen many times. V and J are TRBV6-5 and TRBJ2-2; no reliable D call. The CDR3 is 15 amino acids. CDR1 and CDR2 (germline): MNHEY, SVGAGI. Trimming removed 4 bases at V and 3 bases at J, with 12 bases between. In DNA form, the CDR3 reads TGTGCCAGCAGTTCCGTAGGTGTAGACACCGGGGAGCTGTTTTTT. This translates into CASSSVGVDTGELFF.